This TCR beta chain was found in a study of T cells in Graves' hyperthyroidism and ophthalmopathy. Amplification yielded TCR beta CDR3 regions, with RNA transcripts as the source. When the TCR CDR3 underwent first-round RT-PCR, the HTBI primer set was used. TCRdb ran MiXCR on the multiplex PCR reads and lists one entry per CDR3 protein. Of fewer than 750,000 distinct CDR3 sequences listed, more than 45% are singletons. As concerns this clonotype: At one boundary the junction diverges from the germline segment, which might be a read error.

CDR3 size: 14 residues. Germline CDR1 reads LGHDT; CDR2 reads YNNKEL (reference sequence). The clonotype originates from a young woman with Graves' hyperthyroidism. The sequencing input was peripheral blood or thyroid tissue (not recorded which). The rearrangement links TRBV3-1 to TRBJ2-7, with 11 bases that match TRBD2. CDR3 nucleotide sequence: TGTACCAGCAGCCAACTAGCGGGAGAAAACGAGCAGTACTTC. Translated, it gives CTSSQLAGENEQYF.